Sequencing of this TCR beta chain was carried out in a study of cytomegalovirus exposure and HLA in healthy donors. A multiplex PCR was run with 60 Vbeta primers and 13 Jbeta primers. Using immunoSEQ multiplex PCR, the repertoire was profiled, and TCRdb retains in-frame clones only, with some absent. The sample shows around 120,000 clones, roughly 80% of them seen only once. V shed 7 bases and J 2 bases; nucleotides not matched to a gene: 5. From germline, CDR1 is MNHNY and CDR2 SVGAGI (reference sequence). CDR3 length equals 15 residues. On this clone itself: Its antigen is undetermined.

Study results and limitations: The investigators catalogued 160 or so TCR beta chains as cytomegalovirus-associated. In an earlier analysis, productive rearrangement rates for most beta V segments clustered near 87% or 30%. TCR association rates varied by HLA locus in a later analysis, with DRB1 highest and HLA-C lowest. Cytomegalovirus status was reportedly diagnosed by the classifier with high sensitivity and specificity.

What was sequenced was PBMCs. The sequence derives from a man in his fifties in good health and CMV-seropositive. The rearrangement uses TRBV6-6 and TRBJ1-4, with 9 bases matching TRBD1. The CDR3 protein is CASTLQGATNEKLFF. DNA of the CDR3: TGTGCCAGCACTCTACAGGGGGCCACTAATGAAAAACTGTTTTTT.